The rows below give T cell receptor beta chains drawn from one sample of a study. TCRdb re-called the multiplex PCR reads with MiXCR, one entry per CDR3 protein. The sample yields 1,000 to 1,500 distinct CDR3 sequences, under 25% seen once. Sequenced input: naive CD4+ T cells sorted from blood. These receptors were collected from a female donor with breast cancer. Both conserved end residues are part of each CDR3. D genes are given only for firm matches. Clone size is not always given. Where it is, it says once, few, many or a class for expanded clones.

j_call | v_call | d_call | cdr3_length | clone_size | cdr3_aa | cdr3_nt
TRBJ1-2 | TRBV12-3/TRBV12-4 | - | 13 | medium-sized | CASSWAEGDGYTF | TGTGCCAGCAGTTGGGCGGAGGGAGATGGCTACACCTTC
TRBJ1-2 | TRBV12-3/TRBV12-4 | TRBD1 | 13 | medium-sized | CASSGRTGLGYTF | TGTGCCAGCAGTGGTCGGACAGGGCTTGGCTACACCTTC
TRBJ1-2 | TRBV12-3/TRBV12-4 | - | 14 | medium-sized | CASSRQWGDYGYTF | TGTGCCAGCAGTAGGCAGTGGGGCGACTATGGCTACACCTTC
TRBJ1-2 | TRBV12-3/TRBV12-4 | - | 13 | medium-sized | CASSQQGPYGYTF | TGTGCCAGCAGTCAACAGGGTCCCTATGGCTACACCTTC
TRBJ1-2 | TRBV12-3/TRBV12-4 | TRBD1 | 15 | medium-sized | CASRGQALRHYGYTF | TGTGCCAGCAGGGGACAGGCCCTACGGCACTATGGCTACACCTTC
TRBJ1-2 | TRBV12-3/TRBV12-4 | - | 18 | large | CASSFSPGLGGEFNGYTF | TGTGCCAGCAGTTTTAGCCCCGGCCTCGGAGGGGAGTTCAATGGCTACACCTTC
TRBJ1-2 | TRBV12-3/TRBV12-4 | - | 11 | medium-sized | CASSLAGGYTF | TGTGCCAGCAGTTTGGCGGGTGGCTACACCTTC
TRBJ1-2 | TRBV12-3/TRBV12-4 | - | 13 | - | CASSFPTGRGYTF | TGTGCCAGCAGTTTTCCGACGGGGCGTGGCTACACCTTC
TRBJ1-2 | TRBV12-3/TRBV12-4 | - | 10 | medium-sized | CASSTVGYTF | TGTGCCAGCAGTACAGTAGGCTACACCTTC
TRBJ1-2 | TRBV12-3/TRBV12-4 | - | 13 | medium-sized | CASSLAGRGGYTF | TGTGCCAGCAGTTTAGCAGGGAGAGGCGGCTACACCTTC
TRBJ1-2 | TRBV12-3/TRBV12-4 | - | 13 | medium-sized | CASTPRAGDGYTF | TGTGCCAGCACCCCGAGGGCAGGGGATGGCTACACCTTC
TRBJ1-2 | TRBV12-3/TRBV12-4 | - | 14 | medium-sized | CASSPTGLRYGYTF | TGTGCCAGCAGCCCGACAGGCCTTCGGTATGGCTACACCTTC
TRBJ1-2 | TRBV12-3/TRBV12-4 | - | 13 | many | CASSRGRNYGYTF | TGTGCCAGCAGCCGGGGACGGAACTATGGCTACACCTTC
TRBJ1-2 | TRBV12-3/TRBV12-4 | - | 12 | medium-sized | CASSFGEDHRTF | TGTGCCAGCAGTTTCGGCGAGGACCACAGAACCTTC
TRBJ1-2 | TRBV12-3/TRBV12-4 | TRBD1 | 12 | large | CASTTTGYGYTF | TGTGCCAGCACAACGACAGGGTATGGCTACACCTTC
TRBJ1-2 | TRBV12-3/TRBV12-4 | - | 15 | medium-sized | CASSVRGWGNYGYTF | TGTGCCAGCAGTGTGAGAGGGTGGGGTAACTATGGCTACACCTTC
TRBJ1-1 | TRBV12-3/TRBV12-4 | - | 12 | - | CASSNKNTEAFF | TGTGCCAGCAGCAACAAGAACACTGAAGCTTTCTTT
TRBJ1-2 | TRBV12-3/TRBV12-4 | TRBD1 | 14 | medium-sized | CASSRTGLFYGYTF | TGTGCCAGCAGTCGGACAGGGCTCTTCTATGGCTACACCTTC
TRBJ1-2 | TRBV12-3/TRBV12-4 | - | 12 | medium-sized | CASSFPLYGYTF | TGTGCCAGCAGTTTTCCCCTCTATGGCTACACCTTC
TRBJ1-1 | TRBV12-3/TRBV12-4 | TRBD1 | 18 | few | CASTPSGFRDSTNTEAFF | TGTGCCAGCACTCCGTCCGGGTTCCGGGACAGCACTAACACTGAAGCTTTCTTT
TRBJ1-2 | TRBV12-3/TRBV12-4 | - | 14 | large | CASSLRGFDYGYTF | TGTGCCAGCAGTTTACGAGGTTTCGACTATGGCTACACCTTC
TRBJ1-2 | TRBV12-3/TRBV12-4 | - | 10 | few | CATRFGSYTF | TGTGCCACCAGATTCGGGAGCTACACCTTC
TRBJ1-2 | TRBV12-3/TRBV12-4 | - | 18 | few | CASSTSGRGLMWYYGYTF | TGTGCCAGCAGTACCTCCGGGAGGGGTTTGATGTGGTACTATGGCTACACCTTC
TRBJ1-2 | TRBV12-3/TRBV12-4 | - | 14 | medium-sized | CASSNGLEEAGYTF | TGTGCCAGCAGCAATGGACTCGAGGAGGCTGGCTACACCTTC
TRBJ1-2 | TRBV12-3/TRBV12-4 | - | 11 | medium-sized | CASSLAKRYTF | TGTGCCAGCAGTTTAGCGAAACGCTACACCTTC
TRBJ1-2 | TRBV12-3/TRBV12-4 | - | 12 | few | CASSLGPAGYTF | TGTGCCAGCAGTTTGGGACCTGCTGGCTACACCTTC
TRBJ1-2 | TRBV12-3/TRBV12-4 | TRBD1 | 15 | medium-sized | CASNQPGQGNYGYTF | TGTGCCAGCAACCAACCGGGACAGGGCAACTATGGCTACACCTTC
TRBJ1-2 | TRBV12-3/TRBV12-4 | - | 13 | - | CASKPRHAVGYTF | TGTGCCAGCAAACCGAGACACGCGGTCGGCTACACCTTC
TRBJ1-2 | TRBV12-3/TRBV12-4 | - | 15 | - | CASSLAPGPPYGYTF | TGCGCCAGCAGTCTAGCGCCCGGGCCACCCTATGGCTACACCTTC
TRBJ1-2 | TRBV12-3/TRBV12-4 | - | 13 | medium-sized | CASSFRPGLGYTF | TGTGCCAGCAGTTTTCGTCCAGGCCTGGGCTACACCTTC